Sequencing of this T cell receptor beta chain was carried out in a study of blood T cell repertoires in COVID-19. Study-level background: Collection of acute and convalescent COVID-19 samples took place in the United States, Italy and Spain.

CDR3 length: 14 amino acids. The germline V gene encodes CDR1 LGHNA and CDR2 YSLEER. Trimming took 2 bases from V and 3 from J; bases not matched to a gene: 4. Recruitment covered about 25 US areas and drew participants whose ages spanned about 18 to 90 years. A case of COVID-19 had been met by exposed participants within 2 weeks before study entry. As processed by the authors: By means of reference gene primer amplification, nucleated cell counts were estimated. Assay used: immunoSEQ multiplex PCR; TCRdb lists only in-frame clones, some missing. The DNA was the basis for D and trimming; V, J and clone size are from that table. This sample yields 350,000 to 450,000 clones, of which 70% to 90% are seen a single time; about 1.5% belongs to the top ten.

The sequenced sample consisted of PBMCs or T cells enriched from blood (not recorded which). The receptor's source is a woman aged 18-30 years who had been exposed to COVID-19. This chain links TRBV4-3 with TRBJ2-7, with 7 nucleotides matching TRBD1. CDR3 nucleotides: TGCGCCAGCAGCCAATCACAGGGGAACTACGAGCAGTACTTC. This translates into CASSQSQGNYEQYF.